These 4 T cell receptor beta chains were sequenced from one sample in a study of cytotoxic CD8 clonotypes in ibrutinib-treated CLL. The repertoire was sequenced with immunoSEQ multiplex PCR; TCRdb's copy has only in-frame clones and lacks some. Of 40,000 or so clones in the sample, roughly three quarters are singletons; the top ten hold roughly 9.1%. The material sequenced was PBMCs, taken at disease progression, from a patient treated with ibrutinib. All receptors come from a human donor with chronic lymphocytic leukemia.

This clone turned up a few times. This chain uses TRBV4-1 with TRBJ1-2, with D possibly matching TRBD1 (5 bases). The V and J ends lost 5 bases and 5 bases respectively, with 12 bases between them. Germline lookup yields CDR1 MGHRA and CDR2 YSYEKL. This CDR3 region has 13 residues. The CDR3 region is CASSGGGRYGYTF. Here the CDR3 DNA reads TGCGCCAGCAGCGGTGGGGGACGGTATGGCTACACCTTC.

This sequence joins TRBV27 and TRBJ2-3; D gene ambiguous. Between the trimmed V and J ends, which lost 6 bases and 2 bases, there was a span of 12 bases. The CDR3 is made up of 14 amino acids. Germline assignment: CDR1 MNHEY and CDR2 SMNVEV (reference sequence). DNA for the CDR3: TGTGCCAGCAGCTTCTTATTACCCACAGATACGCAGTATTTT. Its protein is CASSFLLPTDTQYF.

The chain is built from TRBV5-1 and TRBJ2-1; D gene unclear. V was trimmed by 6 bases and J by 6 bases, leaving 13 bases between them. In germline, CDR1 is SGHRS, CDR2 YFSETQ. The CDR3 spans 13 residues. In DNA form, the CDR3 reads TGCGCCAGCAAAATCGCCAGGTTCAATGAGCAGTTCTTC. Encoded protein: CASKIARFNEQFF.

This chain uses TRBV10-3 with TRBJ2-1, with 11 bases aligning to TRBD1. From germline, CDR1 is ENHRY and CDR2 SYGVKD. V lost 2 bases to trimming and J lost 9 bases; unmatched junction nucleotides: 9. The CDR3 covers 16 residues. CDR3 protein: CAISEAGTGGSVEQFF. For the CDR3, the DNA is TGTGCCATCAGTGAGGCCGGGACAGGGGGTTCTGTTGAGCAGTTCTTC.